This T cell receptor (beta chain) was sequenced for a study of high-grade serous ovarian cancer treatment subgroups. Findings of the study overall: The analyses considered CDR3 and ignored CDR1 and CDR2. Repertoire similarity ranged about 0.1 to 0.79 between tumors of one patient.

CDR1 and CDR2 (germline): LNHDA, SQIVND (reference sequence). The CDR3 has 16 amino acids. Trimming cost V 6 bases and J 1 base; bases outside gene matches: 6. Points on this clone: The target antigen is unknown.

The method was immunoSEQ multiplex PCR; TCRdb's version includes in-frame clones alone and lacks a portion of them. The table shows about 5,000 clones, with almost 70% occurring only once. Tumor samples were obtained before definitive surgery or chemotherapy. Sequencing was done on a sample of tumor tissue. The TCR was taken from a human donor with high-grade serous ovarian cancer. The chain carries TRBV19 and TRBJ2-2; TRBD2 matches 9 bases. CDR3 sequence: CASSTRAGGNTGELFF. In DNA, the CDR3 is TGTGCCAGTAGCACGAGAGCGGGGGGGAACACCGGGGAGCTGTTTTTT.